This record looks at one T cell receptor beta chain sequence and its context. The CDR3 has 16 residues. Germline lookup yields CDR1 ENHRY and CDR2 SYGVKD. V was cut by 2 bases and J by 3 bases, with 11 bases left in between. The source of the sample is a study of cytomegalovirus exposure and HLA in healthy donors. The PCR had 60 Vbeta and 13 Jbeta primers. The repertoire was sequenced with immunoSEQ multiplex PCR; TCRdb's copy has only in-frame clones and lacks some. The sample includes 140,000 to 150,000 clones, around 80% seen only once; the top ten take under 3%. V and J are TRBV10-3 and TRBJ1-6, with no clear D. Sequenced input: PBMCs. The origin of this receptor is a female donor in good health and CMV-seronegative. Here the CDR3 reads CAISEGGVSYNSPLHF. CDR3 DNA: TGTGCCATCAGTGAGGGTGGTGTCAGCTATAATTCACCCCTCCACTTT.